These 29 T cell receptor beta chains were sequenced from one sample in a study of spatial heterogeneity in lung cancer (dated 2019 in TCRdb). Library construction relied on 5' RACE. For sequencing, a NextSeq 500 was employed. TCRdb applied fastp at Q25 and MiXCR to the public reads, then kept only in-frame beta chains. Each record represents a unique CDR3 protein, reported with the most common genes and DNA among its rows. The table for this sample lists 11,000 to 15,000 distinct CDR3 sequences; roughly 9.1% of them were counted only once. The ten most abundant clones make up roughly 29% of the sample. The time point label, read with the paper, signifies: sample taken at primary tumor resection. Whole RNA extracted from tumor and nontumor lung tissue, or from cryopreserved PBMC samples, was used for TCR sequencing without cell sorting. The input for sequencing was PBMCs, taken at surgery. The receptors come from a male donor with early-stage non-small cell lung cancer.

The sample holds many counts of this clonotype. The chain joins TRBV6-5 to TRBJ2-2; D uncertain. Germline V gene data show CDR1 as MNHEY and CDR2 as SVGAGI. V lost 2 bases, J lost 8 bases, and 3 bases lay in between. There are 11 residues in the CDR3. In nucleotides, the CDR3 is TGTGCCAGCAGTTACGAAGGGGAGCTGTTTTTT. This sequence encodes CASSYEGELFF.

Concerning this clonotype itself: A much larger clonotype is one base distant, so this may be a read error. V and J are TRBV29-1 and TRBJ2-1; D gene uncertain. This CDR3 has 11 residues. The V and J ends lost 4 bases and 10 bases respectively, with 11 bases between them. CDR1 and CDR2 (germline): SQVTM, ANQGSEA. CDR3 coding DNA: TGCAGCGTTGGAGCTGGGTACGAGCAGTTCTTC. Amino acid sequence: CSVGAGYEQFF.

There are many counts of this clonotype. V gene TRBV6-1 combines with J gene TRBJ2-7, with 12 bases lining up with TRBD2. This CDR3 is built from 13 residues. Germline V lookup: CDR1 MNHNS, CDR2 SASEGT. V lost 1 base and J lost 11; bases outside the gene matches: 3. CDR3 sequence (DNA): TGTGCCAGCAGTGAAGGGACTAGCGGGACTGAGTACTTC. Translation: CASSEGTSGTEYF.

This clonotype was picked up many times. The chain couples TRBV29-1 to TRBJ2-3; 8 bases are shared with TRBD2. This CDR3 is built from 16 residues. V shed 1 base and J 2 bases; nucleotides not matched to a gene: 8. From germline, CDR1 is SQVTM and CDR2 ANQGSEA. CDR3 amino acids: CSVEGHTSGSTDTQYF. The DNA for the CDR3 is TGCAGCGTTGAAGGGCACACTAGCGGTTCCACAGATACGCAGTATTTT.

The chain couples TRBV16 to TRBJ2-7; perhaps D is TRBD1 or TRBD2 (5 bases each). The germline CDR1 and CDR2 sequences are KGHSY and FQNENV. The CDR3 runs to 12 residues. V gave up 3 bases and J gave up 6 bases, with 9 bases separating them. CDR3 nucleotides: TGTGCCAGCAGCCATGGGGACGGCGAGCAGTACTTC. Protein sequence: CASSHGDGEQYF.

The sample holds many counts of this clonotype. This chain connects TRBV20-1 to TRBJ2-7; D is perhaps TRBD1 (6 bases). Trimming stripped 3 bases from V and 7 bases from J, with 19 bases between. The CDR3 is 14 residues long. From germline, CDR1 is DFQATT and CDR2 SNEGSKA (reference sequence). The CDR3 sequence is CSASLLDRPGEQYF. Written as DNA, the CDR3 is TGCAGTGCTAGCCTACTTGACAGGCCGGGGGAGCAGTACTTC.

This clonotype was recorded many times. The chain is built from TRBV6-6 and TRBJ1-5; TRBD1 aligns across 9 bases. Germline V lookup: CDR1 MNHNY, CDR2 SVGAGI (reference sequence). After removal of 5 bases from V and 5 bases from J, the junction contained 7 bases not matched to a gene. This CDR3 region has 15 residues. The CDR3 spells CASSGGTGRHQPQHF. The CDR3 coding sequence is TGTGCCAGCAGTGGGGGGACAGGGCGGCATCAGCCCCAGCATTTT.

This clonotype has at least ten counts. The chain recombines TRBV19 with TRBJ2-5, with D perhaps matching TRBD1 or TRBD2 (5 bases each). CDR1 is LNHDA, CDR2 SQIVND, per germline (reference sequence). This CDR3 comprises 16 residues. The V and J ends lost 3 bases and 5 bases respectively, with 19 bases between them. This CDR3 reads CASSMRRGSEEETQYF. Here the CDR3 DNA reads TGTGCCAGTAGTATGAGACGGGGCAGTGAGGAGGAGACCCAGTACTTC.

This chain connects TRBV5-1 to TRBJ2-3; 8 nucleotides align to TRBD2. The CDR3 spans 17 residues. Germline trimming cut 3 bases from V and 6 bases from J; bases unmatched to any gene: 15. Germline assignment: CDR1 SGHRS and CDR2 YFSETQ. The CDR3 protein is CASSSTVGLGPLDTQYF. The CDR3 bases are TGCGCCAGCAGCTCGACCGTGGGACTAGGACCCTTGGATACGCAGTATTTT.

This clonotype was observed a few times. The genes are TRBV11-2 and TRBJ2-5, with TRBD2 matching 8 bases. The junction had 15 bases not matched to a gene; V was cut back by 5 bases and J by 1 base. The CDR3 length is 18 residues. The germline CDR1 and CDR2 sequences are SGHAT and FQNNGV. CDR3 nucleotides: TGTGCCAGCAGCCCCCGAAACGTAGCGGGGAGTCGCCAAGAGACCCAGTACTTC. It specifies CASSPRNVAGSRQETQYF.

This clonotype was detected ten times or more. The chain recombines TRBV10-3 with TRBJ1-2; 7 bases match TRBD1. From germline, CDR1 is ENHRY and CDR2 SYGVKD. This CDR3 contains 13 residues. V trimming: 5 bases; J trimming: 8 bases; junction bases outside the gene matches: 8. The CDR3 nucleotides read TGTGCCATCAGTCGGGACAGATTCTACGGCTACACCTTC. This translates into CAISRDRFYGYTF.

The rearrangement links TRBV6-1 to TRBJ2-7; TRBD1 aligns across 8 bases. Per germline, CDR1 MNHNS and CDR2 SASEGT. The CDR3 has 14 residues. V lost 3 bases and J lost 6; bases outside the gene matches: 7. CDR3: CASSETGVRSEQYF. In nucleotides, the CDR3 is TGTGCCAGCAGTGAGACAGGGGTTCGTAGCGAGCAGTACTTC.

This clonotype was recorded many times. The gene calls are TRBV12-3 or TRBV12-4 and TRBJ1-5; no definite D call. Trimming cost V 6 bases and J 5 bases, with 11 bases left between them. The CDR3 loop spans 13 amino acids. CDR3 protein: CASSPDTDQPQHF. DNA for the CDR3: TGTGCCAGCAGCCCTGACACCGATCAGCCCCAGCATTTT.

As concerns this clonotype: This may arise from a read error, as a much more abundant clone is one base away. This chain connects TRBV7-9 to TRBJ1-4, with D unresolved. Germline-derived CDR1 and CDR2 are SEHNR and FQNEAQ (reference sequence). The CDR3 is 14 amino acids. The CDR3: CVSSLAAGNEKLFF. The DNA for the CDR3 is TGTGTCAGCAGCTTAGCTGCCGGGAATGAAAAACTGTTTTTT. The full variable domain, in which reference TRBV7-9 and TRBJ1-4 provide the parts outside the CDR3, is DTGVSQNPRHKITKRGQNVTFRCDPISEHNRLYWYRQTLGQGPEFLTYFQNEAQLEKSRLLSDRFSAERPKGSFSTLEIQRTEQGDSAMYLCVSSLAAGNEKLFFGSGTQLSVL.

There are many counts of this clonotype. The DNA for the CDR3 is TGTGCCAGCAGTTCTAACCGAGGGAGCCGGGGCCACCGTAATTCACCCCTCCACTTT. Residues: CASSSNRGSRGHRNSPLHF. The V call is TRBV28, the J call TRBJ1-6; perhaps TRBD1 as D (5 bases). Germline V gene sequence: CDR1 MDHEN, CDR2 SYDVKM. The CDR3 runs to 19 residues. V gave up 4 bases and J gave up 6 bases, with 25 bases separating them.

This clonotype counts as medium-sized. The chain recombines TRBV7-2 with TRBJ2-6; D remains ambiguous. Germline lookup yields CDR1 SGHTA and CDR2 FQGNSA. With 0 bases removed from V and 0 bases from J, the gap between germline ends came to 6 bases. This CDR3 is built from 16 residues. The CDR3, as DNA: TGTGCCAGCAGCTTAGCGAGGAGCTCTGGGGCCAACGTCCTGACTTTC. Translating gives CASSLARSSGANVLTF.

This clonotype was seen repeatedly, ten times or more. The rearrangement uses TRBV29-1 and TRBJ2-2, with 10 bases identical to TRBD2. Trimming took 7 bases from V and 1 from J; bases not matched to a gene: 3. Per germline, CDR1 SQVTM and CDR2 ANQGSEA. The CDR3 spans 14 residues. CDR3: CSARTSGNTGELFF. CDR3 bases: TGCAGCGCCCGGACTAGCGGGAACACCGGGGAGCTGTTTTTT.

Judged by abundance, this clonotype is medium-sized. The chain combines TRBV12-3 or TRBV12-4 with TRBJ2-5; D remains ambiguous. The CDR3 contains 14 residues. V shed 1 base and J shed 1 base, with 7 bases lying between them. CDR3 in amino acids: CASSLGRIQETQYF. The CDR3 DNA reads TGTGCCAGCAGTTTAGGGAGAATCCAAGAGACCCAGTACTTC.

In this sample, this clonotype turned up many times. CDR3 in DNA: TGTGCCAGCAGCTTCGAGGCCGTGCCCCAAGAGACCCAGTACTTC. This encodes CASSFEAVPQETQYF. The J gene is TRBJ2-5, the V gene TRBV7-8; D gene uncertain. V lost 3 bases to trimming and J lost 1 base, with 12 bases between them. CDR3 length: 15 amino acids. Germline values: CDR1 SGHVS, CDR2 FQNEAQ.

Many counts were recorded for this clonotype. This chain connects TRBV27 to TRBJ2-2, with D possibly matching TRBD2 (6 bases). The CDR3 loop spans 15 amino acids. Germline V CDR1 and CDR2: MNHEY, SMNVEV (reference sequence). The germline V and J ends were trimmed by 7 bases and 4 bases, with 16 bases remaining between them. The CDR3 DNA is TGTGCCAGCAAGTTGGGCGGGATCGTCACCGGGGAGCTGTTTTTT. Translated: CASKLGGIVTGELFF.

At least ten counts were recorded for this clonotype. The rearrangement uses TRBV6-5 and TRBJ2-7, with 9 bases aligning to TRBD2. This CDR3 comprises 17 residues. Looked up from germline, CDR1 is MNHEY and CDR2 is SVGAGI. The J segment lost 2 bases and the V segment lost 6 bases, leaving 14 bases of the junction unmatched. CDR3 bases: TGTGCCAGCAGCGATTTAGCATATAGCGGGAGACCCTACGAGCAGTACTTC. Translating gives CASSDLAYSGRPYEQYF.

This clonotype has a count of ten or more. The chain uses TRBV6-5 and TRBJ2-2; 7 bases map to TRBD2. Germline lookup yields CDR1 MNHEY and CDR2 SVGAGI. The junction had 6 bases not matched to a gene; V was cut back by 2 bases and J by 3 bases. CDR3 size: 16 residues. This CDR3 reads CASSYRRETYTGELFF. CDR3 nucleotide sequence: TGTGCCAGCAGTTACAGGCGGGAGACTTACACCGGGGAGCTGTTTTTT.

This clonotype was detected many times. CDR3 DNA sequence: TGTGCCACGATTAGCGGGAACCGAGAGACCCAGTACTTC. Translating gives CATISGNRETQYF. The chain recombines TRBV19 with TRBJ2-5, with 8 bases lining up with TRBD2. Germline loops: CDR1 LNHDA, CDR2 SQIVND (reference sequence). V dropped 10 bases and J dropped 4; count of bases not matched to a gene: 8. The CDR3 has 13 residues.

This clonotype was found many times. The CDR3 is CASSPRTGGPYEQYF. CDR3 DNA sequence: TGTGCCAGCAGTCCGCGGACAGGGGGGCCCTACGAGCAGTACTTC. This rearrangement joins TRBV28 to TRBJ2-7, with TRBD1 identical over 10 bases. V shed 5 bases, J shed 2 bases, and the junction held 6 bases outside the gene matches. The CDR3 contains 15 residues. Germline CDR1 is MDHEN and CDR2 is SYDVKM.

This clonotype was counted at least ten times. This chain links TRBV7-2 with TRBJ2-2; D gene unclear. Looked up from germline, CDR1 is SGHTA and CDR2 is FQGNSA. V dropped 5 bases and J dropped 1 base, with 11 bases sitting between them. The CDR3 length is 15 residues. The CDR3 DNA reads TGTGCCAGCAGCGCCGAACCGATGAACACCGGGGAGCTGTTTTTT. The encoded protein is CASSAEPMNTGELFF.

This clonotype was observed at least ten times. The genes are TRBV19 and TRBJ2-7; D remains ambiguous. V shed 8 bases and J shed 4 bases, with 15 bases lying between them. The germline CDR1 and CDR2 sequences are LNHDA and SQIVND (reference sequence). The CDR3 is made up of 13 amino acids. CDR3 in amino acids: CASSEVGIYEQYF. CDR3 coding DNA: TGTGCCAGTTCAGAGGTTGGGATTTACGAGCAGTACTTC.

This clonotype occurred many times. The V call is TRBV12-3 or TRBV12-4, the J call TRBJ2-4; either TRBD1 or TRBD2 may supply D (5 bases each). V lost 3 bases to trimming and J lost 5 bases, with 11 bases between them. This CDR3 is 14 amino acids long. CDR3 in DNA: TGTGCCAGCAGTTTCGGGGCTAGTCAAAACATTCAGTACTTC. The encoded protein is CASSFGASQNIQYF.

Comments on this clonotype: A read error may explain this, as a much larger clone is one base away. Here the CDR3 omits its conserved ending phenylalanine or tryptophan, so a read error is the likely source. The V and J genes are TRBV28 and TRBJ2-2, with a weak D call TRBD1 (5 bases). Trimming shortened V by 5 bases and J by 6 bases, and 13 bases separated the two germline ends. Germline loops: CDR1 MDHEN, CDR2 SYDVKM. The length of the CDR3 is 14 residues. For the CDR3, the DNA is TGTGCCAGCAGTCCTCCAGGGTGGCCCGGGGAGCTGTTTCTT. Translated, it gives CASSPPGWPGELFL.

This clonotype appeared many times. The CDR3 nucleotides read TGTGCCAGCAGCCCCGGGCCGCAAGCTGAAGCTTTCTTT. Protein product: CASSPGPQAEAFF. The rearrangement links TRBV9 to TRBJ1-1; D uncertain. V lost 4 bases, J lost 6 bases, and 13 bases lay in between. The germline CDR1 and CDR2 sequences are SGDLS and YYNGEE. The CDR3 has 13 amino acids. The variable domain in full, completed from reference TRBV9 and TRBJ1-1, reads DSGVTQTPKHLITATGQRVTLRCSPRSGDLSVYWYQQSLDQGLQFLIQYYNGEERAKGNILERFSAQQFPDLHSELNLSSLELGDSALYFCASSPGPQAEAFFGQGTRLTVV.